The rows below give T cell receptor beta chains drawn from one sample of a study of CD8 T cells in Susac syndrome. TCRdb processed the immunoSEQ multiplex PCR reads anew with MiXCR; each CDR3 protein has one entry. Here the sample spans approximately 150,000 distinct CDR3 sequences, 85% to 95% being singletons. The sequenced sample was CD4+ T cells from PBMCs. These receptors all stem from a human donor with multiple sclerosis. The CDR3 runs from the conserved cysteine through the conserved F or W. The order of the fields is CDR3 protein, CDR3 DNA, J gene, V gene, D gene, clone size, CDR3 length. The D gene is left open where the match is weak. Not all rows give a size; the values are once, few, many and, for expanded clones, a class.

cdr3_aa: CASSLRAGVNYGYTF
cdr3_nt: TGTGCCAGCAGTTTAAGGGCAGGGGTAAACTATGGCTACACCTTC
j_call: TRBJ1-2
v_call: TRBV27
d_call: NA
clone_size: NA
cdr3_length: 15

cdr3_aa: CATSRDGHSGRLGETQYF
cdr3_nt: TGTGCCACCAGCAGAGATGGCCATAGCGGCCGTCTTGGGGAGACCCAGTACTTC
j_call: TRBJ2-5
v_call: TRBV15
d_call: NA
clone_size: NA
cdr3_length: 18

cdr3_aa: CSVEDRPDRGRSDTQYF
cdr3_nt: TGCAGCGTTGAAGATCGACCGGACAGGGGGCGATCAGATACGCAGTATTTT
j_call: TRBJ2-3
v_call: TRBV29-1
d_call: TRBD1
clone_size: NA
cdr3_length: 17

cdr3_aa: CASSLKSYEQYF
cdr3_nt: TGTGCCAGCAGCTTAAAGTCCTACGAGCAGTACTTC
j_call: TRBJ2-7
v_call: TRBV7-9
d_call: NA
clone_size: NA
cdr3_length: 12

cdr3_aa: CSARGGRESEQYF
cdr3_nt: TGCAGTGCTAGGGGCGGCCGCGAGTCCGAGCAGTACTTC
j_call: TRBJ2-7
v_call: TRBV20-1
d_call: NA
clone_size: NA
cdr3_length: 13

cdr3_aa: CASGSLWTQYF
cdr3_nt: TGTGCTAGTGGTTCCCTGTGGACGCAGTATTTT
j_call: TRBJ2-3
v_call: TRBV12-5
d_call: NA
clone_size: NA
cdr3_length: 11

cdr3_aa: CASSLEESNEKLFF
cdr3_nt: TGTGCCAGCAGCTTGGAAGAATCTAATGAAAAACTGTTTTTT
j_call: TRBJ1-4
v_call: TRBV5-4
d_call: NA
clone_size: once
cdr3_length: 14

cdr3_aa: CSARAATGHSETQYF
cdr3_nt: TGCAGTGCTAGGGCCGCAACTGGGCACTCGGAGACCCAGTACTTC
j_call: TRBJ2-5
v_call: TRBV20-1
d_call: NA
clone_size: NA
cdr3_length: 15

cdr3_aa: CASTPDINADEQYF
cdr3_nt: TGTGCCAGTACCCCGGACATTAATGCCGACGAGCAGTACTTC
j_call: TRBJ2-7
v_call: TRBV19
d_call: NA
clone_size: NA
cdr3_length: 14

cdr3_aa: CASSPQGAGSTEAFF
cdr3_nt: TGTGCCAGCAGCCCACAGGGGGCGGGGAGCACTGAAGCTTTCTTT
j_call: TRBJ1-1
v_call: TRBV28
d_call: TRBD1
clone_size: NA
cdr3_length: 15

cdr3_aa: CASSRRGSTNEKLFF
cdr3_nt: TGTGCCAGCAGTAGACGGGGTTCAACTAATGAAAAACTGTTTTTT
j_call: TRBJ1-4
v_call: TRBV12-3/TRBV12-4
d_call: NA
clone_size: NA
cdr3_length: 15

cdr3_aa: CASSLVGASLGYTF
cdr3_nt: TGTGCCAGCAGTTTAGTGGGGGCGTCATTGGGCTACACCTTC
j_call: TRBJ1-2
v_call: TRBV28
d_call: NA
clone_size: NA
cdr3_length: 14

cdr3_aa: CATSDSGEGRRETQYF
cdr3_nt: TGTGCCACCAGTGATTCAGGGGAAGGGCGGCGAGAGACCCAGTACTTC
j_call: TRBJ2-5
v_call: TRBV24-1
d_call: NA
clone_size: NA
cdr3_length: 16

cdr3_aa: CSVAQTGDYGYTF
cdr3_nt: TGCAGCGTTGCCCAAACTGGGGACTATGGCTACACCTTC
j_call: TRBJ1-2
v_call: TRBV29-1
d_call: NA
clone_size: NA
cdr3_length: 13

cdr3_aa: CATSDLSAHTEAFF
cdr3_nt: TGTGCCACCAGTGATTTGTCGGCGCACACTGAAGCTTTCTTT
j_call: TRBJ1-1
v_call: TRBV24-1
d_call: NA
clone_size: NA
cdr3_length: 14

cdr3_aa: CASIPTSGQETQYF
cdr3_nt: TGTGCCAGCATCCCGACTAGCGGCCAGGAGACCCAGTACTTC
j_call: TRBJ2-5
v_call: TRBV3-1
d_call: TRBD2
clone_size: NA
cdr3_length: 14

cdr3_aa: CASSPGTSGSADTQYF
cdr3_nt: TGTGCCAGTAGTCCGGGGACTAGCGGGAGCGCAGATACGCAGTATTTT
j_call: TRBJ2-3
v_call: TRBV19
d_call: TRBD2
clone_size: NA
cdr3_length: 16

cdr3_aa: CASSETGGSREDF
cdr3_nt: TGTGCCAGTAGTGAGACAGGGGGTTCCCGCGAGGATTTT
j_call: TRBJ1-5
v_call: TRBV19
d_call: TRBD1
clone_size: NA
cdr3_length: 13

cdr3_aa: CASSLGQGARYEQYF
cdr3_nt: TGTGCCAGCAGTTTGGGACAGGGGGCAAGGTACGAGCAGTACTTC
j_call: TRBJ2-7
v_call: TRBV28
d_call: TRBD1
clone_size: NA
cdr3_length: 15

cdr3_aa: CASSPQREPSYEQYF
cdr3_nt: TGTGCCAGCAGCCCTCAGCGGGAGCCGTCCTACGAGCAGTACTTC
j_call: TRBJ2-7
v_call: TRBV3-1
d_call: TRBD2
clone_size: NA
cdr3_length: 15

cdr3_aa: CSVKSTDTQYF
cdr3_nt: TGCAGCGTTAAAAGCACAGATACGCAGTATTTT
j_call: TRBJ2-3
v_call: TRBV29-1
d_call: NA
clone_size: NA
cdr3_length: 11

cdr3_aa: CASRTGESTEAFF
cdr3_nt: TGTGCCAGCAGAACAGGGGAGAGCACTGAAGCTTTCTTT
j_call: TRBJ1-1
v_call: TRBV12-3/TRBV12-4
d_call: TRBD1
clone_size: once
cdr3_length: 13

cdr3_aa: CSVRGTAGDQPQHF
cdr3_nt: TGCAGCGTTAGGGGGACTGCAGGCGATCAGCCCCAGCATTTT
j_call: TRBJ1-5
v_call: TRBV29-1
d_call: NA
clone_size: once
cdr3_length: 14

cdr3_aa: CSAAHTDTQYF
cdr3_nt: TGCAGTGCTGCTCACACAGATACGCAGTATTTT
j_call: TRBJ2-3
v_call: TRBV20-1
d_call: NA
clone_size: NA
cdr3_length: 11

cdr3_aa: CASSYRDGRTGELFF
cdr3_nt: TGCGCCAGCAGCTACCGGGACGGGAGGACCGGGGAGCTGTTTTTT
j_call: TRBJ2-2
v_call: TRBV5-1
d_call: TRBD2
clone_size: NA
cdr3_length: 15

cdr3_aa: CASSPSLRGGYTF
cdr3_nt: TGTGCCAGCTCCCCCTCCCTGAGAGGGGGCTACACCTTC
j_call: TRBJ1-2
v_call: TRBV27
d_call: NA
clone_size: NA
cdr3_length: 13

cdr3_aa: CASSKDWSSYNEQFF
cdr3_nt: TGTGCCAGTAGTAAGGACTGGAGCTCCTACAATGAGCAGTTCTTC
j_call: TRBJ2-1
v_call: TRBV19
d_call: NA
clone_size: NA
cdr3_length: 15

cdr3_aa: CSARDAQADTEAFF
cdr3_nt: TGCAGTGCTAGAGATGCGCAGGCAGACACTGAAGCTTTCTTT
j_call: TRBJ1-1
v_call: TRBV20-1
d_call: NA
clone_size: NA
cdr3_length: 14

cdr3_aa: CAVRTSGQGRETQYF
cdr3_nt: TGTGCCGTAAGGACCTCAGGTCAGGGTCGGGAGACCCAGTACTTC
j_call: TRBJ2-5
v_call: TRBV30
d_call: NA
clone_size: NA
cdr3_length: 15

cdr3_aa: CASSYGTSGRRIETQYF
cdr3_nt: TGTGCCAGCAGCTACGGGACTAGCGGGAGACGAATAGAGACCCAGTACTTC
j_call: TRBJ2-5
v_call: TRBV28
d_call: TRBD2
clone_size: NA
cdr3_length: 17

cdr3_aa: CASTLRRDTEAFF
cdr3_nt: TGTGCCAGCACCCTTCGCCGGGACACTGAAGCTTTCTTT
j_call: TRBJ1-1
v_call: TRBV6-2/TRBV6-3
d_call: NA
clone_size: NA
cdr3_length: 13

cdr3_aa: CASNAAGQGRNEQFF
cdr3_nt: TGTGCCAGCAACGCGGCGGGACAGGGGCGCAATGAGCAGTTCTTC
j_call: TRBJ2-1
v_call: TRBV7-8
d_call: TRBD1
clone_size: once
cdr3_length: 15

cdr3_aa: CASSLVQADYGYTF
cdr3_nt: TGCGCCAGCAGCTTGGTACAGGCCGACTATGGCTACACCTTC
j_call: TRBJ1-2
v_call: TRBV5-1
d_call: NA
clone_size: NA
cdr3_length: 14

cdr3_aa: CSVTGFDEQFF
cdr3_nt: TGCAGCGTTACAGGGTTCGATGAGCAGTTCTTC
j_call: TRBJ2-1
v_call: TRBV29-1
d_call: NA
clone_size: NA
cdr3_length: 11

cdr3_aa: CASSQDPGRSYEQYF
cdr3_nt: TGTGCCAGCAGCCAAGATCCGGGGCGCAGCTACGAGCAGTACTTC
j_call: TRBJ2-7
v_call: TRBV3-1
d_call: NA
clone_size: NA
cdr3_length: 15

cdr3_aa: CASSVDMRETQYF
cdr3_nt: TGTGCCAGCAGCGTAGATATGAGGGAGACCCAGTACTTC
j_call: TRBJ2-5
v_call: TRBV9
d_call: NA
clone_size: NA
cdr3_length: 13

cdr3_aa: CASSLASKGGYGYTF
cdr3_nt: TGTGCCAGCAGCTTAGCCTCGAAGGGAGGATATGGCTACACCTTC
j_call: TRBJ1-2
v_call: TRBV11-2
d_call: NA
clone_size: NA
cdr3_length: 15

cdr3_aa: CATSSPGELFF
cdr3_nt: TGTGCCACCAGCAGCCCCGGGGAGCTGTTTTTT
j_call: TRBJ2-2
v_call: TRBV15
d_call: NA
clone_size: NA
cdr3_length: 11

cdr3_aa: CSARGEVAVGYTF
cdr3_nt: TGCAGTGCTAGAGGGGAAGTGGCGGTTGGCTACACCTTC
j_call: TRBJ1-2
v_call: TRBV20-1
d_call: NA
clone_size: NA
cdr3_length: 13

cdr3_aa: CASSLGQTQAQYF
cdr3_nt: TGTGCCAGCAGCTTAGGGCAGACCCAGGCCCAGTACTTC
j_call: TRBJ2-5
v_call: TRBV11-2
d_call: NA
clone_size: NA
cdr3_length: 13

cdr3_aa: CSVDFLGNTGELFF
cdr3_nt: TGCAGCGTTGATTTCCTAGGGAACACCGGGGAGCTGTTTTTT
j_call: TRBJ2-2
v_call: TRBV29-1
d_call: NA
clone_size: NA
cdr3_length: 14

cdr3_aa: CSARDPSGNTIYF
cdr3_nt: TGCAGTGCTAGAGACCCATCTGGAAACACCATATATTTT
j_call: TRBJ1-3
v_call: TRBV20-1
d_call: NA
clone_size: NA
cdr3_length: 13

cdr3_aa: CASSQRFPATVDTQYF
cdr3_nt: TGCGCCAGCAGCCAAAGGTTTCCCGCGACAGTAGATACGCAGTATTTT
j_call: TRBJ2-3
v_call: TRBV4-3
d_call: NA
clone_size: NA
cdr3_length: 16

cdr3_aa: CSVEGRGTEAFF
cdr3_nt: TGCAGCGTTGAAGGTCGGGGGACTGAAGCTTTCTTT
j_call: TRBJ1-1
v_call: TRBV29-1
d_call: NA
clone_size: NA
cdr3_length: 12

cdr3_aa: CASSGNRQETQYF
cdr3_nt: TGTGCCAGCAGCGGAAACAGGCAAGAGACCCAGTACTTC
j_call: TRBJ2-5
v_call: TRBV9
d_call: NA
clone_size: NA
cdr3_length: 13

cdr3_aa: CATSDLKGRLDEKLFF
cdr3_nt: TGTGCCACCAGTGATTTAAAGGGGAGGTTGGATGAAAAACTGTTTTTT
j_call: TRBJ1-4
v_call: TRBV24-1
d_call: NA
clone_size: NA
cdr3_length: 16

cdr3_aa: CASSLKGTASYEQYF
cdr3_nt: TGTGCCAGCAGCTTAAAGGGGACAGCCTCCTACGAGCAGTACTTC
j_call: TRBJ2-7
v_call: TRBV13
d_call: TRBD1
clone_size: NA
cdr3_length: 15

cdr3_aa: CASSSHNEQFF
cdr3_nt: TGTGCCAGCAGCTCCCACAATGAGCAGTTCTTC
j_call: TRBJ2-1
v_call: TRBV7-2
d_call: NA
clone_size: NA
cdr3_length: 11

cdr3_aa: CSARAGTTPYEQYF
cdr3_nt: TGCAGTGCTAGGGCCGGGACTACCCCCTACGAGCAGTACTTC
j_call: TRBJ2-7
v_call: TRBV20-1
d_call: TRBD2
clone_size: NA
cdr3_length: 14

cdr3_aa: CASTIRGPSTDTQYF
cdr3_nt: TGTGCCAGCACCATTCGGGGACCTAGCACAGATACGCAGTATTTT
j_call: TRBJ2-3
v_call: TRBV6-2/TRBV6-3
d_call: NA
clone_size: NA
cdr3_length: 15

cdr3_aa: CASSLEQAGELFF
cdr3_nt: TGCGCCAGCAGCTTGGAGCAGGCCGGGGAGCTGTTTTTT
j_call: TRBJ2-2
v_call: TRBV5-1
d_call: NA
clone_size: NA
cdr3_length: 13

cdr3_aa: CASSPRTSGRVKAQYF
cdr3_nt: TGTGCCAGCAGTCCGCGGACTAGCGGGAGGGTAAAGGCCCAGTACTTC
j_call: TRBJ2-5
v_call: TRBV28
d_call: TRBD2
clone_size: once
cdr3_length: 16

cdr3_aa: CASSQGHSGNYGYTF
cdr3_nt: TGCGCCAGCAGCCAAGGCCATTCGGGCAACTATGGCTACACCTTC
j_call: TRBJ1-2
v_call: TRBV4-1
d_call: NA
clone_size: NA
cdr3_length: 15

cdr3_aa: CATRTSDQPQHF
cdr3_nt: TGTGCCACAAGGACGTCAGATCAGCCCCAGCATTTT
j_call: TRBJ1-5
v_call: TRBV6-6
d_call: NA
clone_size: once
cdr3_length: 12